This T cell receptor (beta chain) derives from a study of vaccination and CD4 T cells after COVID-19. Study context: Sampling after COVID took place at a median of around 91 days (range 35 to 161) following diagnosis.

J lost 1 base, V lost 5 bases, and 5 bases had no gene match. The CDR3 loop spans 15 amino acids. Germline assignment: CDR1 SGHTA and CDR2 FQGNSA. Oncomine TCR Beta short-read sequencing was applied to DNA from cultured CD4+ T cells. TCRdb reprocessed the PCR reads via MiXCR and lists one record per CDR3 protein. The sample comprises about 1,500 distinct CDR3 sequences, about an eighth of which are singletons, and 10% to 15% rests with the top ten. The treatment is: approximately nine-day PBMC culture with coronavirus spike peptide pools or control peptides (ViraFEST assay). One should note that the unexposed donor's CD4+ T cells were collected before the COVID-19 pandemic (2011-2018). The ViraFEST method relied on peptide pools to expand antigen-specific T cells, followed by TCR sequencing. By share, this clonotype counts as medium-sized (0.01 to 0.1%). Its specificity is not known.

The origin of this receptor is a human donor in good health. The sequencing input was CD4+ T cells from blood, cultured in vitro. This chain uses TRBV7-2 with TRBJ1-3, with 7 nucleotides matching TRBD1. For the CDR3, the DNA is TGTGCCAGCAGCAGCAGGGGGATTTCTGGAAACACCATATATTTT. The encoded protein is CASSSRGISGNTIYF.